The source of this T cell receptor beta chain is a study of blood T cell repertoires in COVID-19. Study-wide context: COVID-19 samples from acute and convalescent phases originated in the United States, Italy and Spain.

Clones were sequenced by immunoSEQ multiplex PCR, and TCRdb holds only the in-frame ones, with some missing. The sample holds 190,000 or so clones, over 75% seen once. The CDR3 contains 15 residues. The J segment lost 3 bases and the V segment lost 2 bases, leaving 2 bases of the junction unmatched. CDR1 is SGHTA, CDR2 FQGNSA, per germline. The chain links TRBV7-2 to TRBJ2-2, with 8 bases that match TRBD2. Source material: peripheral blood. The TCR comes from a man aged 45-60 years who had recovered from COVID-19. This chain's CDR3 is CASSLTAGDTGELFF. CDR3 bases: TGTGCCAGCAGCTTAACAGCGGGAGACACCGGGGAGCTGTTTTTT.